Detailed here is one T cell receptor (beta chain). Its antigen is currently not known. Base-call qualities are not available, and no considerably larger clone is one nucleotide away. TCRbeta CDR3 regions were sequenced with the immunoSEQ Assay. After extraction, genomic DNA underwent amplification by bias-controlled multiplex PCR, followed by high-throughput sequencing. On the study's bioinformatics: To quantify the absolute abundance of every unique TCRbeta CDR3 region, sequences were collapsed and filtered. T cell fraction was estimated by normalizing TCRbeta template counts to usable DNA, which was measured by amplifying reference genes present in all nucleated cells. Repertoire TCRs were annotated as SARS-CoV-2-specific by exact matching of V gene, CDR3 amino acid sequence and J gene to a known reactive TCR set. The reference SARS-CoV-2 TCR set was obtained from MIRA and was filtered for enrichment in COVID-19-positive ImmuneCODE repertoires, whereby public or cross-reactive TCRs were removed. Drawing on the MIRA antigens, annotated TCRs were analysed further at the level of specific ORF or position within ORF. Depth was the summed frequency of annotated unique rearrangements, while breadth was defined as annotated unique rearrangements over total unique productive rearrangements. Two-sided Wilcoxon rank-sum tests were applied when comparing TCR breadth between groups. The table comes from immuneACCESS by way of TCRdb, which keeps in-frame sequences with V and J called. Part of the clones is missing from these tables; in studies checked, under half for an unresolved V gene and the rest for unknown reasons. That table gives V, J and clone size, and the DNA gave D and trimming. Counted in this sample were just over 350,000 clones; around 83% of them appeared once. The ten largest make up roughly 3.3% of the sample.

V is cut back by 8 bases and J by 6 bases, with 9 bases in the junction unmatched. Spanning cysteine to phenylalanine, the CDR3 consists of 14 amino acids. The entry retains the CDR3 DNA only, 42 bases that are in frame from base 1. Based on the germline V gene, the CDR1 and CDR2 sequences are MDHEN and SYDVKM. Per the publication, the treatment or condition label means: about 20 received Ad26.COV2.S at low or high dose, single or two shots; about 5 received placebo; per-sample allocation not given. For vaccine and placebo recipients, repertoires were sequenced using samples collected on day 63 after the first injection. Between 29 July and 7 August 2020, Cohort 1b enrolled about two dozen adults aged 18-55 years at one site in Boston, USA. Ad26.COV2.S was a replication-incompetent adenovirus type 26 vector expressing a prefusion-stabilized SARS-CoV-2 spike protein from the original Wuhan strain.

This entry belongs to a study of Ad26.COV2.S vaccination and SARS-CoV-2 variants listed by TCRdb under 2021. Background for the entire study: Donors in the vaccine arm were drawn from COV1001, a phase I-IIa trial of Ad26.COV2.S in healthy adults that was multicentre, randomized, double-blind and placebo-controlled. Ad26.COV2.S was administered intramuscularly at 5 x 10^10 or 1 x 10^11 viral particles, either as a single shot or as two shots given 56 days apart. TCRbeta repertoire sequencing served as the tool for gauging how specific and how broad the SARS-CoV-2-reactive T cell receptors were following Ad26.COV2.S vaccination. The TCR-sequenced set comprised approximately 32 samples: approximately 19 Ad26.COV2.S vaccine recipients, 5 placebo recipients and 8 SARS-CoV-2 convalescent individuals. Trial participants were randomized into five groups of five: low-dose or high-dose Ad26.COV2.S given once or twice, or placebo on both occasions. Blinding of investigators to trial group allocation was maintained during experiments and outcome assessment. Study-wide findings and limitations: The authors noted that the TCR breadth and depth analyses may have underestimated total T cell responses. Comparing responses between vaccine doses or regimens was not something the study was powered to do. Compared with placebo recipients, Ad26.COV2.S recipients showed higher spike-specific TCR breadth (P = 0.0014). Non-spike TCR breadth was comparable between vaccine and placebo recipients, consistent with the vaccine containing only spike. After vaccination, substantial breadth of spike-specific CD8+ and CD4+ T cell responses was reported.

The sequence was obtained from a person between 18 and 59 years old who received the Ad26.COV2.S COVID-19 vaccine or a placebo. Sample: peripheral blood, taken in a trial of Ad26.COV2.S vaccine versus placebo. The sequence is built from TRBV28 and TRBJ2-1; the junction holds 8 bases that match TRBD2. The DNA sequence is as follows: TGTGCCAGCTCGGGACTAGTCCTTTCCAATGAGCAGTTCTTC. Translated, it gives CASSGLVLSNEQFF.